A single sample gave rise to the 24 T cell receptor beta chains below, sequenced in a study of T cell responses to AZD1222 COVID-19 vaccine. The data were produced by immunoSEQ multiplex PCR, yet TCRdb's version contains in-frame clones alone and is incomplete. In the table there are more than 75,000 clones, less than 95% of which are singletons. The sequences come from peripheral blood, collected 28 days after the second AZD1222 dose. These receptors came from an adult who received the AZD1222 COVID-19 vaccine.

This clone was seen a few times. This chain connects TRBV7-2 to TRBJ1-6, with a possible D match to TRBD1 (5 bases). CDR1 is SGHTA, CDR2 FQGNSA, per germline. Trimming cost V 1 base and J 9 bases, with 13 bases left between them. The CDR3 runs to 15 residues. In DNA, the CDR3 is TGTGCCAGCAGCTTAGATGGGTCCGGGGGTTCACCCCTCCACTTT. Amino acid sequence: CASSLDGSGGSPLHF. The variable domain in full, with the rest retrieved from reference TRBV7-2 and TRBJ1-6, is GAGVSQSPSNKVTEKGKDVELRCDPISGHTALYWYRQSLGQGLEFLIYFQGNSAPDKSGLPSDRFSAERTGGSVSTLTIQRTQQEDSAVYLCASSLDGSGGSPLHFGNGTRLTVT.

The J gene is TRBJ1-2, the V gene TRBV5-1; TRBD1 matches 12 bases. Germline lookup yields CDR1 SGHRS and CDR2 YFSETQ. The CDR3 covers 14 residues. With V trimmed by 4 bases and J by 7 bases, 5 bases remained unmatched. In nucleotides, the CDR3 is TGCGCCAGCAGCCCGGGACAGGGGGCATTTGGCTACACCTTC. It translates to CASSPGQGAFGYTF.

The rearrangement uses TRBV7-2 and TRBJ2-6, with TRBD1 as a possible D gene (6 bases). Germline CDR1 and CDR2: SGHTA and FQGNSA. The CDR3 has 14 amino acids. Trimming cost V 5 bases and J 1 base, with 6 bases left between them. Here the CDR3 reads CASSQGSGANVLTF. The CDR3 DNA follows: TGTGCCAGCAGCCAGGGGTCTGGGGCCAACGTCCTGACTTTC. The whole variable domain, remainder taken from reference TRBV7-2 and TRBJ2-6, is GAGVSQSPSNKVTEKGKDVELRCDPISGHTALYWYRQSLGQGLEFLIYFQGNSAPDKSGLPSDRFSAERTGGSVSTLTIQRTQQEDSAVYLCASSQGSGANVLTFGAGSRLTVL.

On this clone: Sequence at one end of the junction differs from germline and may be a read error. The rearrangement links TRBV30 to TRBJ1-5; D not resolved. Germline CDR1 GTSNPN, CDR2 SVGIG (reference sequence). CDR3 length equals 12 residues. The CDR3 here is CASSYSNQPQHF. The CDR3 region has the DNA TGTGCCTCGAGTTATAGCAATCAGCCCCAGCATTTT.

This clone has a single count. The V and J genes are TRBV7-2 and TRBJ1-5; D remains ambiguous. The CDR3 is made up of 14 amino acids. V was trimmed by 2 bases and J by 3 bases, leaving 8 bases between them. The germline CDR1 and CDR2 sequences are SGHTA and FQGNSA. CDR3 sequence: CASSLFFSNQPQHF. The CDR3 nucleotides read TGTGCCAGCAGCTTATTCTTCTCCAATCAGCCCCAGCATTTT.

With regard to this clone: A read error may account for a junction end that differs from germline. The chain combines TRBV5-4 with TRBJ2-1; the match to TRBD2 covers 9 bases. Germline CDR1 and CDR2: SGHNT and YYREEE (reference sequence). The CDR3 runs 16 residues. The CDR3 reads CASSLPGTSSSNEQFF. CDR3 in DNA: TGTGCCAGCAGCCTGCCCGGGACTAGCTCCTCCAATGAGCAGTTCTTC.

The chain joins TRBV5-6 to TRBJ2-7; TRBD2 matches 9 bases. Germline V lookup: CDR1 SGHDT, CDR2 YYEEEE. Trimming cost V 1 base and J 3 bases; bases outside gene matches: 5. This CDR3 region has 15 residues. CDR3 sequence reads: CASSLLSGGLYEQYF. The CDR3 bases are TGTGCCAGCAGCTTGTTGAGCGGGGGGCTCTACGAGCAGTACTTC. The full variable domain, with the rest looked up from reference TRBV5-6 and TRBJ2-7, is DAGVTQSPTHLIKTRGQQVTLRCSPKSGHDTVSWYQQALGQGPQFIFQYYEEEERQRGNFPDRFSGHQFPNYSSELNVNALLLGDSALYLCASSLLSGGLYEQYFGPGTRLTVT.

This sequence joins TRBV19 and TRBJ1-6, with D possibly being TRBD1 (6 bases). Per germline, CDR1 LNHDA and CDR2 SQIVND (reference sequence). V lost 6 bases and J lost 7, with 10 bases in between. The CDR3 contains 13 residues. CDR3 region: CASRVQGNSPLHF. DNA for the CDR3: TGTGCCAGTAGAGTGCAGGGGAATTCACCCCTCCACTTT.

The chain employs TRBV9 and TRBJ2-1; D perhaps matches TRBD2 (6 bases). Per the germline V gene, CDR1 is SGDLS and CDR2 is YYNGEE. V was clipped by 10 bases and J by 8 bases, with 19 bases between them. The CDR3 totals 13 residues. In nucleotides, the CDR3 is TGTGCCCAAGTGCGGGGTCCGGAAGATGAGCAGTTCTTC. Translation gives CAQVRGPEDEQFF.

The rearrangement links TRBV27 to TRBJ2-1; 8 positions agree with TRBD2. The CDR3 contains 15 residues. CDR1 MNHEY and CDR2 SMNVEV come from the germline V gene (reference sequence). With 2 bases clipped from V and 7 bases from J, the junction kept 7 bases outside the gene matches. The CDR3 DNA reads TGTGCCAGCAGTTTACGGGTAGCGGGGTATAATGAGCAGTTCTTC. It yields the protein CASSLRVAGYNEQFF.

The rearrangement uses TRBV10-3 and TRBJ1-4, with 7 bases that match TRBD1. The CDR3 has 16 residues. The V gene's germline CDR1 is ENHRY and CDR2 SYGVKD. V dropped 2 bases and J dropped 8; count of bases not matched to a gene: 11. In DNA form, the CDR3 reads TGTGCCATCAGTGAGGCCAGAACAGGGGAACGGGAAAAACTGTTTTTT. It translates to CAISEARTGEREKLFF.

The J gene is TRBJ1-2, the V gene TRBV4-1; no firm D call. The V gene lost 1 base and the J gene lost 8 bases, with 11 bases spanning the gap. Germline V gene sequence: CDR1 MGHRA, CDR2 YSYEKL. CDR3 length: 13 amino acids. The CDR3 reads CASSQAGRYGYTF. The CDR3 DNA reads as TGCGCCAGCAGCCAAGCTGGTCGGTACGGCTACACCTTC.

V usage is TRBV20-1 and J usage is TRBJ2-3; D is unresolved. Trimming removed 4 bases from V and 4 bases from J, with 6 bases in between. CDR3 length: 11 residues. Germline V CDR1 and CDR2: DFQATT, SNEGSKA (reference sequence). The CDR3 DNA sequence: TGCAGTGCTAAAAAAGCAGATACGCAGTATTTT. It is translated as CSAKKADTQYF.

V is TRBV27 and J is TRBJ2-2; D possibly corresponds to TRBD2 (7 bases). This CDR3 spans 18 amino acids. The V end was cut by 2 bases, the J end by 2 bases, with 18 bases between. From germline, CDR1 is MNHEY and CDR2 SMNVEV (reference sequence). CDR3 protein: CASSLGPRGGINTGELFF. CDR3 coding DNA: TGTGCCAGCAGTTTAGGTCCCCGCGGGGGCATTAACACCGGGGAGCTGTTTTTT.

This clone is a singleton in its sample. This rearrangement joins TRBV7-9 to TRBJ1-4; TRBD1 matches 7 bases. The CDR3 is 14 residues long. Per germline, CDR1 SEHNR and CDR2 FQNEAQ (reference sequence). With 1 base clipped from V and 8 bases from J, the junction kept 4 bases outside the gene matches. In nucleotides, the CDR3 is TGTGCCAGCAGCTTAGGGACAGGTCGGGAAAAACTGTTTTTT. Translating gives CASSLGTGREKLFF.

The V and J genes are TRBV5-1 and TRBJ2-7; TRBD2 aligns across 9 bases. The CDR3 consists of 15 residues. CDR1 is SGHRS and CDR2 is YFSETQ in the germline V gene. Losses at the gene ends were 3 bases for V and 7 bases for J; bases not matched to a gene: 11. The CDR3 region is CASSSVAGATLEQYF. DNA of the CDR3: TGCGCCAGCAGCTCGGTAGCGGGGGCTACTCTAGAGCAGTACTTC.

This clone came up once. The rearrangement uses TRBV19 and TRBJ1-1; 9 nucleotides agree with TRBD1. Germline V gene lookup returns CDR1 LNHDA and CDR2 SQIVND (reference sequence). The ends lost 6 bases at V and 4 bases at J; junction bases unmatched: 9. This CDR3 has 15 amino acids. The CDR3 loop is CASRTLTGGFTEAFF. CDR3 nucleotides: TGTGCCAGTAGGACACTGACAGGGGGTTTCACTGAAGCTTTCTTT.

The V gene is TRBV18, the J gene TRBJ1-4; unclear D gene. The length of the CDR3 is 14 residues. Germline V gene lookup returns CDR1 KGHSH and CDR2 LQKENI. V dropped 2 bases and J dropped 5 bases, with 9 bases sitting between them. CDR3 nucleotide sequence: TGTGCCAGCTCACCAATACACTCCAATGAAAAACTGTTTTTT. Its protein product is CASSPIHSNEKLFF.

The rearrangement joins TRBV29-1 to TRBJ2-1; 14 positions match TRBD2. Looked up from germline, CDR1 is SQVTM and CDR2 is ANQGSEA. V dropped 7 bases and J dropped 3; count of bases not matched to a gene: 5. CDR3 size: 15 residues. The CDR3 loop reads CSGIGLAGGYNEQFF. The CDR3 coding sequence is TGCAGCGGGATAGGACTAGCGGGGGGCTACAATGAGCAGTTCTTC.

V and J are TRBV7-2 and TRBJ1-5, with a possible D match to TRBD1 (6 bases). Germline lookup yields CDR1 SGHTA and CDR2 FQGNSA. V shed 5 bases and J shed 7 bases, with 18 bases lying between them. The CDR3 totals 15 residues. This CDR3 reads CASSPTTGSGQPQHF. The DNA of the CDR3 is TGTGCCAGCAGCCCCACGACAGGCTCGGGACAGCCCCAGCATTTT.

The rearrangement joins TRBV6-5 to TRBJ1-2, with TRBD1 identical over 8 bases. This CDR3 region has 15 residues. The germline V gene has CDR1 MNHEY and CDR2 SVGAGI. V gave up 6 bases and J gave up 0 bases; unmatched junction bases: 6. CDR3 region: CASRTGAGANYGYTF. The CDR3, as DNA: TGTGCCAGCAGGACAGGGGCCGGGGCTAACTATGGCTACACCTTC.

V and J are TRBV19 and TRBJ1-5, with D hard to call. The V end lost 5 bases, the J end lost 3 bases, and 11 bases lay between the germline ends. The germline gives CDR1 LNHDA, CDR2 SQIVND (reference sequence). This CDR3 is built from 14 residues. The CDR3 sequence: CASSPRVINQPQHF. DNA of the CDR3: TGTGCCAGTAGTCCCCGGGTCATCAATCAGCCCCAGCATTTT.

The chain carries TRBV6-5 and TRBJ1-1, with 8 bases fitting TRBD1. The germline CDR1 and CDR2 sequences are MNHEY and SVGAGI. With V trimmed by 2 bases and J by 4 bases, 6 bases remained unmatched. This CDR3 spans 15 amino acids. In DNA form, the CDR3 reads TGTGCCAGCAGTTACCACAACAGGGGGGGCACTGAAGCTTTCTTT. Translating it yields CASSYHNRGGTEAFF.

This chain connects TRBV14 to TRBJ2-1; 8 positions match TRBD2. Germline loops: CDR1 SGHDN, CDR2 FVKESK. The CDR3 extends over 19 amino acids. V dropped 4 bases and J dropped 2; count of bases not matched to a gene: 16. CDR3 region: CASSPSRSSGDPTYNEQFF. The CDR3 DNA is TGTGCCAGCAGCCCGAGCCGGAGTAGCGGGGACCCGACCTACAATGAGCAGTTCTTC.